The 15 T cell receptor beta chains below were found in one sample sequenced in a study of T cells in women clearing cervical HPV infection. Data came from immunoSEQ multiplex PCR; TCRdb stores just in-frame clones and leaves some out. The ten most abundant clones cover approximately 9.3% of a sample with approximately 12,000 clones. The sequenced sample consisted of blood buffy coat. These receptors came from a woman between 18 and 70 years old with a cervical HPV16 infection that either progressed to CIN3+ or cleared (not recorded which).

With regard to this clone: Read sequence stops 3 residues before the CDR3 end, and the germline J gene provides the missing end. The rearrangement links TRBV6-2 or TRBV6-3 to TRBJ2-7; D gene unclear. V lost 6 bases, J lost 5 bases, and 11 bases lay in between. CDR1 is MNHEY and CDR2 is SVGEGT in the germline V gene. This CDR3 contains 12 residues. The part of the CDR3 DNA that was read is TGTGCCAGCAGCAAGCCCACCCACGAG. This gives the protein CASSKPTHE. The CDR3 reads in full as CASSKPTHEQYF.

A note on this clone: The sequence runs out 3 residues before the end of the CDR3; the remainder is reconstructed from the germline J gene. The gene calls are TRBV7-6 and TRBJ2-1; D unresolved. The V gene lost 1 base and the J gene lost 3 bases, with 10 bases spanning the gap. CDR3 length equals 15 residues. Germline V gives CDR1 SGHVS, CDR2 FNYEAQ. The sequenced part of the CDR3 DNA is TGTGCCAGCAGCTTAGATCCTGAAGGCTACAATGAG. Translating gives CASSLDPEGYNE. The whole CDR3 sequence reads CASSLDPEGYNEQFF.

Remarks on this clone: The read ends 3 residues before the CDR3 terminus; that terminus is restored from the germline J gene. This chain links TRBV7-9 with TRBJ2-1, with 7 bases identical to TRBD1. Germline V gene lookup returns CDR1 SEHNR and CDR2 FQNEAQ (reference sequence). The V and J ends lost 3 bases and 4 bases, in that order; junction bases with no gene match: 6. The CDR3 is made up of 15 amino acids. Here the CDR3 reads CASSLTDRIYNEQFF. CDR3 bases read: TGTGCCAGCAGCTTGACGGACAGGATATACAATGAG.

Concerning this clone itself: The read ends 3 residues shy of where the CDR3 ends; the end is completed using the germline J gene. V is TRBV6-2 or TRBV6-3 and J is TRBJ1-5; D uncertain. The CDR3 loop spans 14 amino acids. The V gene lost 0 bases and the J gene lost 9 bases, with 12 bases spanning the gap. Looked up from germline, CDR1 is MNHEY and CDR2 is SVGEGT. CDR3 bases read: TGTGCCAGCAGTTACTCGACGGGCGGGGTGCCC. Translated: CASSYSTGGVP. The whole CDR3 protein is CASSYSTGGVPQHF.

A remark on this clone: With the read ending 3 residues before the CDR3 end, the germline J gene is used to fill in that end. The chain uses TRBV12-5 and TRBJ1-2, with 8 positions matching TRBD1. Germline V lookup: CDR1 LGHNT, CDR2 FRNRAP. Trimming removed 2 bases from V and 6 bases from J; junction bases left unmatched: 11. The CDR3 loop spans 16 amino acids. CDR3 DNA, as far as it was read: TGTGCTAGTGGTTTGCGATCAGGGGGCGAGTTAAATGGC. Protein: CASGLRSGGELNG. The whole CDR3 sequence reads CASGLRSGGELNGYTF.

A word on this clone: Read sequence stops 3 residues before the CDR3 end, and the germline J gene provides the missing end. This rearrangement joins TRBV19 to TRBJ2-5; TRBD2 matches at 10 bases. The CDR3 runs to 15 residues. Germline V lookup: CDR1 LNHDA, CDR2 SQIVND (reference sequence). V gave up 1 base and J gave up 5 bases; unmatched junction bases: 4. The DNA read from the CDR3 is TGTGCCAGTAGTATAGGAGCGGGGGGGATGGAGACC. It codes for CASSIGAGGMET. The whole CDR3 is CASSIGAGGMETQYF. Drawing the rest from reference TRBV19 and TRBJ2-5, the complete variable domain is DGGITQSPKYLFRKEGQNVTLSCEQNLNHDAMYWYRQDPGQGLRLIYYSQIVNDFQKGDIAEGYSVSREKKESFPLTVTSAQKNPTAFYLCASSIGAGGMETQYFGPGTRLLVL.

With respect to this clone: Read data end 3 residues before the CDR3 end; the end is taken from the germline J gene. This rearrangement joins TRBV30 to TRBJ2-5, with D possibly TRBD1 on 5 matching bases. CDR3 length: 15 residues. The V end lost 2 bases, the J end lost 4 bases, and 17 bases lay between the germline ends. CDR1 GTSNPN and CDR2 SVGIG come from the germline V gene (reference sequence). The CDR3 loop reads CAWSTTRGVGETQYF. The CDR3 DNA, read in part, is TGTGCCTGGAGTACCACAAGGGGCGTAGGAGAGACC.

With regard to this clone: The read finishes 3 residues shy of the CDR3 end, and the germline J gene is used to complete it. This rearrangement joins TRBV7-2 to TRBJ2-3; TRBD2 is a possible D gene (6 bases). Germline V gene data show CDR1 as SGHTA and CDR2 as FQGNSA. The CDR3 length is 14 residues. Incomplete CDR3 DNA: TGTGCCAGCAGCTTATGGAGGGGTGATCAGCCG. It specifies CASSLWRGDQP. The entire CDR3 is CASSLWRGDQPQYF.

Comments on this clone: The read is 3 residues too short to cover the CDR3 end, so that end is filled in from the germline J gene. The chain is built from TRBV7-9 and TRBJ1-2; weak D call: TRBD1 (5 bases). The CDR3 length is 15 residues. Germline V gene data show CDR1 as SEHNR and CDR2 as FQNEAQ (reference sequence). The covered CDR3 bases are TGTGCCAGCAGCGGGACTAGCGGAGTCTACAATGAC. It encodes CASSGTSGVYND. The whole CDR3 reads CASSGTSGVYNDYTF.

As for this clone: The read comes to an end 3 residues before the CDR3 does, leaving the germline J gene to fill in the end. The rearrangement uses TRBV19 and TRBJ1-5; D perhaps matches TRBD1 (6 bases). The V and J ends lost 8 bases and 5 bases respectively, with 13 bases between them. The germline CDR1 and CDR2 sequences are LNHDA and SQIVND (reference sequence). CDR3 length equals 13 residues. The sequenced CDR3 bases are TGTGCCAGTGCGGGGGGCACCGATCAGCCC. Protein product: CASAGGTDQP. In full, the CDR3 is CASAGGTDQPQHF.

On this clone: The CDR3 end lies 3 residues beyond the end of the read and is filled in from the germline J gene. This chain uses TRBV7-3 with TRBJ2-3; 9 bases match TRBD2. This CDR3 comprises 15 residues. The germline V gene encodes CDR1 SGHTA and CDR2 FQGTGA. The CDR3 bases that were read are TGTGCCAGCAGCCCACGAGCGGGGGGTGGGGAGACG. Translated: CASSPRAGGGET. The complete CDR3 reads CASSPRAGGGETQYF.

As concerns this clone: The missing CDR3 end, 3 residues past where the read stops, is filled in from the germline J gene. The chain couples TRBV7-3 to TRBJ2-1, with 7 bases fitting TRBD2. CDR3 length: 16 residues. Germline V gene data show CDR1 as SGHTA and CDR2 as FQGTGA. Trimming cost V 1 base and J 6 bases; bases outside gene matches: 9. The CDR3 protein is CASSLNGGGLTNEQFF. The covered CDR3 bases are TGTGCCAGCAGCTTAAACGGCGGGGGACTGACCAATGAG.

This clone is called medium-sized based on its frequency. The read is 3 residues too short to cover the CDR3 end, so that end is filled in from the germline J gene. V usage is TRBV7-2 and J usage is TRBJ2-5; possible D gene TRBD1, 6 bases. Germline lookup yields CDR1 SGHTA and CDR2 FQGNSA. Trimming removed 0 bases from V and 1 base from J, with 6 bases in between. The CDR3 extends over 14 amino acids. The CDR3 spells CASSLAGGQETQYF. The CDR3 bases that were read are TGTGCCAGCAGCTTAGCAGGGGGCCAAGAGACC.

With regard to this clone: Coverage ceases 3 residues before the CDR3 finishes, and the germline J gene fills in the end. The sample carries other DNA sequences with the same CDR3. The chain carries TRBV7-9 and TRBJ1-2; D perhaps matches TRBD1 (5 bases). Germline V gene data show CDR1 as SEHNR and CDR2 as FQNEAQ (reference sequence). CDR3 length: 12 amino acids. The DNA read from the CDR3 is TGTGCCAGCAGCCCAGGGTATAATGAC. This codes for CASSPGYND. The whole CDR3 protein reads CASSPGYNDYTF.

As to this clone: The read ends 3 residues early relative to the CDR3; the germline J gene fills the gap. The chain links TRBV11-2 to TRBJ2-1; TRBD2 aligns across 11 bases. V trimming: 5 bases; J trimming: 6 bases; junction bases outside the gene matches: 3. The CDR3 sequence is 14 residues long. Germline CDR1 reads SGHAT; CDR2 reads FQNNGV. The CDR3 loop is CASSTLAGGNEQFF. Incomplete CDR3 DNA: TGTGCCAGCAGCACCCTAGCGGGGGGCAATGAG.